This TCR beta chain was retrieved from a study of identifying expanded T cells in peripheral blood. TCRdb's table, derived via immunoSEQ multiplex PCR, lists solely in-frame clones and lacks some. The repertoire has 100,000 or so clones, 80% to 90% of them found once; the top ten carry less than 7%. Remarks on this clone: Its antigen is as yet unknown.

Germline V gene lookup returns CDR1 SGHTA and CDR2 FQGTGA. Trimming pared 0 bases from V and 1 base from J, leaving 12 bases between. The CDR3 is 16 amino acids. Overall study findings and caveats: Differentially abundant clones: around 1.2 between replicates, 16.4 at two to three weeks, around 20 at four.

Sample: blood. V gene TRBV7-3 combines with J gene TRBJ1-1; tentatively, D is TRBD1 (5 bases). This receptor was taken from a person between 18 and 75 years old in good health. The CDR3: CASSLTGLSGNTEAFF. The DNA of the CDR3 is TGTGCCAGCAGCTTAACGGGGCTCAGCGGGAACACTGAAGCTTTCTTT.